Following are 4 T cell receptor beta chains from one sample sequenced in a study of CD8+CD57+ T cells in acquired aplastic anemia (dated by TCRdb to 2017 to 2018). Patients chosen for sequencing had shown expansion of CD8+CD57+ cells by flow cytometry. Instrument used: Illumina HiSeq 2000. Profiling of TCR beta VDJ combinations and CDR3 sequences used genomic DNA as the template. TCRdb applied fastp at Q25 and MiXCR to the public reads, then kept only in-frame beta chains. CDR3 protein duplicates are merged, each entry listing the most common genes and DNA. This sample is represented by about 160,000 distinct CDR3 sequences; around 48% of them were singletons. 25% to 40% of the sample comes from the top ten. The sample consisted of sorted CD4+, CD8+, or CD8+CD57+ T cells (not recorded which) from PBMCs. Source of these receptors: a human donor with aplastic anemia.

This clonotype occurred many times. V is TRBV6-5 and J is TRBJ2-7; 10 bases match TRBD1. The CDR3 length is 13 residues. The germline CDR1 and CDR2 sequences are MNHEY and SVGAGI. Trimming at V came to 4 bases and at J to 8 bases, leaving 5 bases not matched to a gene. The CDR3 spells CASSWDRGYQQYF. CDR3 sequence (DNA): TGTGCCAGCAGTTGGGACAGGGGATATCAGCAGTACTTC.

This sequence joins TRBV5-6 and TRBJ1-2; D gene ambiguous. The CDR3 has 14 amino acids. With 4 bases removed from V and 4 bases from J, the gap between germline ends came to 14 bases. The germline CDR1 and CDR2 sequences are SGHDT and YYEEEE. The DNA for the CDR3 is TGTGCCAGCAGCCAACCCAACGGAATCTATGGCTACACCTTC. It translates to CASSQPNGIYGYTF.

This chain links TRBV19 with TRBJ1-6; D gene unclear. The CDR3 runs to 14 residues. Germline CDR1 is LNHDA and CDR2 is SQIVND (reference sequence). V was shortened by 2 bases and J by 5 bases, with 7 bases between the two germline ends. The CDR3 is CASSIRDNNSPLHF. DNA for the CDR3: TGTGCCAGTAGTATAAGGGATAATAATTCACCCCTCCACTTT.

This clonotype has only a few counts. The chain carries TRBV6-5 and TRBJ2-2; maybe TRBD2 (5 bases). The CDR3 consists of 16 residues. Per the germline V gene, CDR1 is MNHEY and CDR2 is SVGAGI. Trimming took off 0 bases at V and 4 bases at J, with 12 bases between the two ends. The CDR3: CASSYSGPRGTGELFF. CDR3 DNA sequence: TGTGCCAGCAGTTACTCAGGACCACGGGGCACCGGGGAGCTGTTTTTT.